The 2 T cell receptor beta chains presented below share a single source sample, sequenced in a study of breast tumors, draining lymph nodes, adjacent tissues. The lymph nodes were axillary draining lymph nodes from breast cancer patients. Each CDR3 protein is one row after TCRdb ran MiXCR on the multiplex PCR reads. This sample yields approximately 130,000 distinct CDR3 sequences, of which about 20% are seen a single time; roughly 2.4% belongs to the top ten. Sequencing used axillary lymph node tissue. The source is a female donor with breast cancer. Some clones in this sample may be carry-over from other donors' samples.

This clonotype was seen ten or more times. The rearrangement joins TRBV24-1 to TRBJ2-3; D assignment may be TRBD1 or TRBD2 (5 bases each). The germline V gene encodes CDR1 KGHDR and CDR2 SFDVKD. Trimming stripped 4 bases from V and 0 bases from J, with 13 bases between. The length of the CDR3 is 16 residues. DNA for the CDR3: TGTGCCACCAGTGACCGGGACGGCGCTAGCACAGATACGCAGTATTTT. It codes for CATSDRDGASTDTQYF.

The chain recombines TRBV28 with TRBJ1-1; the match to TRBD1 covers 8 bases. V was clipped by 6 bases and J by 1 base; unmatched bases: 13. CDR1 is MDHEN, CDR2 SYDVKM, per germline. The CDR3 covers 17 residues. The DNA for the CDR3 is TGTGCCAGCAGATCAGGGGGCGCGGGTTTCGGGAACACTGAAGCTTTCTTT. Translation: CASRSGGAGFGNTEAFF.